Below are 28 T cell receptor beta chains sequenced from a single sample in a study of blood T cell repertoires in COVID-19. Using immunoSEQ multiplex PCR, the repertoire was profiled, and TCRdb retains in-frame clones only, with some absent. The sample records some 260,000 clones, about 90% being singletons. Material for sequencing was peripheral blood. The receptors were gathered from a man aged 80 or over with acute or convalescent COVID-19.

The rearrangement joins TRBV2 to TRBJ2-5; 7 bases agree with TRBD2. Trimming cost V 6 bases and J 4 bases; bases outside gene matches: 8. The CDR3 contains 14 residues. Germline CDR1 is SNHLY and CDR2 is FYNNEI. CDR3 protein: CASSLRTSGETQYF. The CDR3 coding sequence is TGTGCCAGCAGCCTGAGGACTAGTGGAGAGACCCAGTACTTC.

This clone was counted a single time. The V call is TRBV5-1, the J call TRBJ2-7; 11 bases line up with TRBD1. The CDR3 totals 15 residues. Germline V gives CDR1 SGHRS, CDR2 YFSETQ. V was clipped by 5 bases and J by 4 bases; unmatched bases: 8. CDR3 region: CASRVGDRGLYEQYF. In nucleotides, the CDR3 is TGCGCCAGCAGGGTTGGGGACAGGGGGTTGTACGAGCAGTACTTC.

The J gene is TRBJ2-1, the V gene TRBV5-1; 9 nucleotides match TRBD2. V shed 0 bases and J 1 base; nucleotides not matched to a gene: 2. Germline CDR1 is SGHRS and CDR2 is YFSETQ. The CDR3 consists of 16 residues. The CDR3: CASSLGLAESYNEQFF. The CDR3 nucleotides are TGCGCCAGCAGCTTGGGACTAGCGGAGTCCTACAATGAGCAGTTCTTC.

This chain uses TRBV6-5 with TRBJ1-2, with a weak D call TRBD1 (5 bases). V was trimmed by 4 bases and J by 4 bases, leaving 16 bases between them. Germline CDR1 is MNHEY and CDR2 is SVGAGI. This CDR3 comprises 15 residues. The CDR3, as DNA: TGTGCCAGCAGTTCTGGGGGGGGGAGTAGCTATGGCTACACCTTC. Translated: CASSSGGGSSYGYTF.

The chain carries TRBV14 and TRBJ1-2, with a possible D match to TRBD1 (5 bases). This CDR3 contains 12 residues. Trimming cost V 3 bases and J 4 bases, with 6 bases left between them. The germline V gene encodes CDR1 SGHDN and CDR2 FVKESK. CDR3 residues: CASSHDSYGYTF. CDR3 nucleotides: TGTGCCAGCAGCCACGACAGCTATGGCTACACCTTC.

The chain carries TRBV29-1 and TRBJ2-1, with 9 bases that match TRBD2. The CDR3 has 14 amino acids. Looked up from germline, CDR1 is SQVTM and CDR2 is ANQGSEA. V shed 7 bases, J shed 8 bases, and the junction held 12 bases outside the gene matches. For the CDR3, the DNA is TGCAGCGGTACAGTGCCTAGCGGGATCTATGAGCAGTTCTTC. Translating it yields CSGTVPSGIYEQFF.

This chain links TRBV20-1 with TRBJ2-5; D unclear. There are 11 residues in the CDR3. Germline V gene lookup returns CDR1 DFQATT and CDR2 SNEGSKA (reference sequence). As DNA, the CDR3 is TGCAGGCCAGTCCTGCTGGAGACCCAGTACTTC. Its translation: CRPVLLETQYF.

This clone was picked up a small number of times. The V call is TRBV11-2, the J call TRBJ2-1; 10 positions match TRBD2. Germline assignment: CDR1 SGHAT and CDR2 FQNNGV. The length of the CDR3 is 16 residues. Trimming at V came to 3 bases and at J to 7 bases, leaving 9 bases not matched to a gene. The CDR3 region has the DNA TGTGCCAGCAGCTTCCCAGCGGGAGGGCCCATAAATGAGCAGTTCTTC. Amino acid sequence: CASSFPAGGPINEQFF.

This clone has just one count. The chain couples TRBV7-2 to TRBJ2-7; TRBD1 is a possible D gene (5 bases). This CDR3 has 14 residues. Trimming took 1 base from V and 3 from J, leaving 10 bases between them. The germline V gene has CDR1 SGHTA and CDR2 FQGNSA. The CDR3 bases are TGTGCCAGCAGCTTAGAACAGGCAAACTACGAGCAGTACTTC. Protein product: CASSLEQANYEQYF.

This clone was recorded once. This CDR3 is CASSYTGWTEAFF. The CDR3 nucleotides read TGTGCCAGCAGTTACACAGGGTGGACTGAAGCTTTCTTT. V usage is TRBV6-2 or TRBV6-3 and J usage is TRBJ1-1; tentative D call: TRBD1 (6 bases). V dropped 2 bases and J dropped 5 bases, with 9 bases sitting between them. The CDR3 is made up of 13 amino acids. CDR1 and CDR2 from the germline V gene are MNHEY and SVGEGT.

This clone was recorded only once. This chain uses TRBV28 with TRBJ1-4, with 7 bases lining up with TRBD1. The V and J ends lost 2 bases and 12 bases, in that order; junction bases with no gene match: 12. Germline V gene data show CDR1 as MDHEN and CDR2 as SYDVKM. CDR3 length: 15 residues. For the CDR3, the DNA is TGTGCCAGCAGTTTAATCGGAACAGTAGGACAGGAACTGTTTTTT. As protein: CASSLIGTVGQELFF. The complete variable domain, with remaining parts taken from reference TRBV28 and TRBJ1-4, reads DVKVTQSSRYLVKRTGEKVFLECVQDMDHENMFWYRQDPGLGLRLIYFSYDVKMKEKGDIPEGYSVSREKKERFSLILESASTNQTSMYLCASSLIGTVGQELFFGSGTQLSVL.

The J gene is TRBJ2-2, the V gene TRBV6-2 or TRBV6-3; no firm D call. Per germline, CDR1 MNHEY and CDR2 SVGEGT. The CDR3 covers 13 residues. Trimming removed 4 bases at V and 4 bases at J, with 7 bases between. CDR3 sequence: CASSSDITGELFF. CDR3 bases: TGTGCCAGCAGTTCAGACATCACCGGGGAGCTGTTTTTT.

CDR3 residues: CASSVSPTIGYGYTF. CDR3 nucleotide sequence: TGCGCCAGCAGCGTTTCCCCCACGATCGGCTATGGCTACACCTTC. The chain is built from TRBV10-2 and TRBJ1-2; D gene uncertain. There are 15 residues in the CDR3. The germline CDR1 and CDR2 sequences are WSHSY and SAAADI. The V end lost 6 bases, the J end lost 4 bases, and 18 bases lay between the germline ends.

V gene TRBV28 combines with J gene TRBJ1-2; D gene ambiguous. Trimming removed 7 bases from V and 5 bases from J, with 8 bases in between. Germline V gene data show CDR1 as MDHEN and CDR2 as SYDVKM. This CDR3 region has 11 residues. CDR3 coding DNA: TGTGCCAGCAAGGAGCAGTATGGCTACACCTTC. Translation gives CASKEQYGYTF.

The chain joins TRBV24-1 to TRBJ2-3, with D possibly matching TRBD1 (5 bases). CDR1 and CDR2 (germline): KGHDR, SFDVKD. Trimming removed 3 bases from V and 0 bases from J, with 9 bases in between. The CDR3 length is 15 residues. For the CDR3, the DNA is TGTGCCACCAGTGATCCGGCAGGGAGCACAGATACGCAGTATTTT. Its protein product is CATSDPAGSTDTQYF.

The CDR3 coding sequence is TGTGCCAGCAGTTGGGGACAGAACACAGATACGCAGTATTTT. Translated: CASSWGQNTDTQYF. The chain combines TRBV11-3 with TRBJ2-3; 7 bases are shared with TRBD1. The ends lost 6 bases at V and 2 bases at J; junction bases unmatched: 5. This CDR3 is 14 amino acids long. The germline gives CDR1 SGHNT, CDR2 YENEEA. Supplemented by reference TRBV11-3 and TRBJ2-3, the full variable domain reads EAGVVQSPRYKIIEKKQPVAFWCNPISGHNTLYWYLQNLGQGPELLIRYENEEAVDDSQLPKDRFSAERLKGVDSTLKIQPAELGDSAVYLCASSWGQNTDTQYFGPGTRLTVL.

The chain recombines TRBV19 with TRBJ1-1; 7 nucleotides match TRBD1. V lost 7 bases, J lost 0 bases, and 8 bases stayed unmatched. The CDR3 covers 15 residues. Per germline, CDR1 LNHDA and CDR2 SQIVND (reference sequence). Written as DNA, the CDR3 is TGTGCCAGTACCCCAGGGGACAGAATGAACACTGAAGCTTTCTTT. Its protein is CASTPGDRMNTEAFF.

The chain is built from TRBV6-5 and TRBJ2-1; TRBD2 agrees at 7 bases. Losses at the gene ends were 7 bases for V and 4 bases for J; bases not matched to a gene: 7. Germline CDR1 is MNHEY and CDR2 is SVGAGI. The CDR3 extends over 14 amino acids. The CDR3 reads CASTGGSPYNEQFF. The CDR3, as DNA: TGTGCCAGCACAGGCGGGAGCCCTTACAATGAGCAGTTCTTC.

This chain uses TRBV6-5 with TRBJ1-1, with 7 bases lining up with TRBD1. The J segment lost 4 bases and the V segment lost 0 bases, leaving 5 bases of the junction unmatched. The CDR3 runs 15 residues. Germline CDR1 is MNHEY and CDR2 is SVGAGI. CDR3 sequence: CASSYSMSGGTEAFF. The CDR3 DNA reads TGTGCCAGCAGTTACTCTATGTCAGGGGGCACTGAAGCTTTCTTT.

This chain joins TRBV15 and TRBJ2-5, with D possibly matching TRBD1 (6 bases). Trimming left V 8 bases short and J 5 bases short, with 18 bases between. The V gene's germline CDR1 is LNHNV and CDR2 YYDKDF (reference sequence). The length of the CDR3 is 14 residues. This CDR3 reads CATSTGSIRETQYF. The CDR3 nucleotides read TGTGCCACCTCTACAGGGTCTATCAGGGAGACCCAGTACTTC. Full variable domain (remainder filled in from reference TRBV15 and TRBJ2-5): DAMVIQNPRYQVTQFGKPVTLSCSQTLNHNVMYWYQQKSSQAPKLLFHYYDKDFNNEADTPDNFQSRRPNTSFCFLDIRSPGLGDTAMYLCATSTGSIRETQYFGPGTRLLVL.

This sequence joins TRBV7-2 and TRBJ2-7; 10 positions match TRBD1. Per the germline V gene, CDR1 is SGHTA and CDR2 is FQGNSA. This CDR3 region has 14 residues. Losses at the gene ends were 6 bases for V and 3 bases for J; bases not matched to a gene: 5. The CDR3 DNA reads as TGTGCCAGCAGTCCCCGGACAGGGGGCTACGAGCAGTACTTC. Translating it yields CASSPRTGGYEQYF.

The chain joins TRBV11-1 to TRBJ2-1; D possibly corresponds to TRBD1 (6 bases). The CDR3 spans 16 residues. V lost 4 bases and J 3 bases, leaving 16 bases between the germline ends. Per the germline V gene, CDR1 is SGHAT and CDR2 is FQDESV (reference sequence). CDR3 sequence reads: CASSSRGRRNYNEQFF. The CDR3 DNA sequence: TGTGCCAGCAGCTCCAGGGGCAGAAGAAACTACAATGAGCAGTTCTTC.

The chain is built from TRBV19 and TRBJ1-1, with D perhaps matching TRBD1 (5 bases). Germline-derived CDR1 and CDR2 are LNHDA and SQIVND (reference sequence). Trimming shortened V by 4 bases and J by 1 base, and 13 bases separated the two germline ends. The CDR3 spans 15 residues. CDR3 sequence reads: CASSRQGLGNTEAFF. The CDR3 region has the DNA TGTGCCAGTAGTAGGCAGGGCCTGGGGAACACTGAAGCTTTCTTT. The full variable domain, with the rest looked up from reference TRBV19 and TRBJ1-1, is DGGITQSPKYLFRKEGQNVTLSCEQNLNHDAMYWYRQDPGQGLRLIYYSQIVNDFQKGDIAEGYSVSREKKESFPLTVTSAQKNPTAFYLCASSRQGLGNTEAFFGQGTRLTVV.

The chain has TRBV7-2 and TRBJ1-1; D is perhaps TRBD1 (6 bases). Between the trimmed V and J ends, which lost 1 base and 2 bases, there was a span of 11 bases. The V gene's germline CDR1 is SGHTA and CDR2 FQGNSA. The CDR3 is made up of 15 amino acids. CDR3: CASSLGATGNTEAFF. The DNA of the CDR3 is TGTGCCAGCAGCTTAGGGGCGACAGGAAACACTGAAGCTTTCTTT.

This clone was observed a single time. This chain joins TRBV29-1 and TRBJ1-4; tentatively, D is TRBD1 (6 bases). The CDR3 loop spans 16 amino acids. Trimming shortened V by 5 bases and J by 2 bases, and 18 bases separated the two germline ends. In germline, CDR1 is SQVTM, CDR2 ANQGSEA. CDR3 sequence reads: CSVSGERGITNEKLFF. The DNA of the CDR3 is TGCAGCGTTTCGGGCGAAAGGGGGATTACTAATGAAAAACTGTTTTTT. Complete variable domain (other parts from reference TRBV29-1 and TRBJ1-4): SAVISQKPSRDICQRGTSLTIQCQVDSQVTMMFWYRQQPGQSLTLIATANQGSEATYESGFVIDKFPISRPNLTFSTLTVSNMSPEDSSIYLCSVSGERGITNEKLFFGSGTQLSVL.

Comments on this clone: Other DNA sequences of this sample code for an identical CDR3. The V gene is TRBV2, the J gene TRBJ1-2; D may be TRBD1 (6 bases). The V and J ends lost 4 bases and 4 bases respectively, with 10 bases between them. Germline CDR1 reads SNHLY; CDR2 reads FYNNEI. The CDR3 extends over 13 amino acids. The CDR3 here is CASSGGGAYGYTF. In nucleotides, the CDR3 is TGTGCCAGCAGTGGAGGGGGGGCCTATGGCTACACCTTC.

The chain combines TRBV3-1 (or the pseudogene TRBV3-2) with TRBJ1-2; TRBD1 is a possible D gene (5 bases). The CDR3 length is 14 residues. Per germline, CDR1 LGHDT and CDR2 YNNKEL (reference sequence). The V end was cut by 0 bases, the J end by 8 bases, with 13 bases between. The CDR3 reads CASSQDPEGMGYTF. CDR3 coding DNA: TGTGCCAGCAGCCAAGATCCGGAGGGGATGGGCTACACCTTC.

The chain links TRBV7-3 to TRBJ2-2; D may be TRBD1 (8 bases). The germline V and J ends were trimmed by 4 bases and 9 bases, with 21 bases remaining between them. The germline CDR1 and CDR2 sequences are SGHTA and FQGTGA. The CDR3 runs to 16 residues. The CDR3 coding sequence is TGTGCCAGCAGCTCCGGACAGGGAGGGGTAATCAGGGAGCTGTTTTTT. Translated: CASSSGQGGVIRELFF.